Below are 9 T cell receptor beta chains sequenced from a single sample in a study of blood T cell repertoires in COVID-19. TCRdb's copy holds only in-frame clones and misses some; the assay was immunoSEQ multiplex PCR. Among 120,000 or so clones listed, roughly 80% were seen once. Sample: peripheral blood. The source of these receptors is a human donor in a cohort sampled during active COVID-19.

The chain is built from TRBV28 and TRBJ1-5; possibly TRBD1 for D (5 bases). Germline CDR1 and CDR2: MDHEN and SYDVKM. The V and J ends lost 6 bases and 2 bases respectively, with 17 bases between them. The CDR3 covers 16 residues. In nucleotides, the CDR3 is TGTGCCAGCAGCTCCCAAAGAGTAGGGGGCAATCAGCCCCAGCATTTT. This gives the protein CASSSQRVGGNQPQHF. The variable domain in full, completed from reference TRBV28 and TRBJ1-5, reads DVKVTQSSRYLVKRTGEKVFLECVQDMDHENMFWYRQDPGLGLRLIYFSYDVKMKEKGDIPEGYSVSREKKERFSLILESASTNQTSMYLCASSSQRVGGNQPQHFGDGTRLSIL.

The chain couples TRBV10-3 to TRBJ2-7; TRBD1 is a possible D gene (5 bases). The V end lost 11 bases, the J end lost 4 bases, and 15 bases lay between the germline ends. CDR3 length: 12 amino acids. The germline gives CDR1 ENHRY, CDR2 SYGVKD. This CDR3 is CAGRGEDYEQYF. The CDR3 nucleotides are TGTGCCGGAAGGGGCGAGGATTACGAGCAGTACTTC.

The chain uses TRBV7-3 and TRBJ1-2, with a possible D match to TRBD1 (6 bases). CDR1 and CDR2 (germline): SGHTA, FQGTGA. V lost 1 base and J 7 bases, leaving 22 bases between the germline ends. The CDR3 covers 17 residues. This CDR3 reads CASSLKAGGLDSGGYTF. The CDR3 DNA follows: TGTGCCAGCAGCTTAAAAGCCGGGGGGCTGGATTCTGGTGGCTACACCTTC. Complete variable domain (other parts from reference TRBV7-3 and TRBJ1-2): GAGVSQTPSNKVTEKGKYVELRCDPISGHTALYWYRQSLGQGPEFLIYFQGTGAADDSGLPNDRFFAVRPEGSVSTLKIQRTERGDSAVYLCASSLKAGGLDSGGYTFGSGTRLTVV.

This chain links TRBV28 with TRBJ1-5; D is possibly TRBD1 (5 bases). In germline, CDR1 is MDHEN, CDR2 SYDVKM. V lost 6 bases and J 7 bases, leaving 16 bases between the germline ends. The CDR3 contains 14 residues. CDR3: CASRAGGMAQPQHF. CDR3 bases: TGTGCCAGCAGGGCTGGGGGGATGGCCCAGCCCCAGCATTTT.

The gene calls are TRBV6-4 and TRBJ1-1; 10 bases align to TRBD1. The germline V gene has CDR1 MRHNA and CDR2 SNTAGT. This CDR3 is 20 amino acids long. V lost 6 bases, J lost 8 bases, and 27 bases stayed unmatched. The DNA of the CDR3 is TGTGCCAGCAGAACACTCGACGGGATAACGACAGGGGGCCACCCCGCCGAAGCTTTCTTT. It specifies CASRTLDGITTGGHPAEAFF.

The gene calls are TRBV7-2 and TRBJ2-5, with D maybe TRBD2 (6 bases). Germline lookup yields CDR1 SGHTA and CDR2 FQGNSA. Trimming pared 3 bases from V and 1 base from J, leaving 12 bases between. CDR3 length equals 15 residues. The CDR3 reads CASSLEGTVQETQYF. CDR3 DNA sequence: TGTGCCAGCAGCTTGGAAGGGACTGTCCAAGAGACCCAGTACTTC.

This chain joins TRBV7-2 and TRBJ2-7; 10 bases are shared with TRBD1. CDR1 SGHTA and CDR2 FQGNSA come from the germline V gene. The CDR3 is made up of 14 amino acids. V lost 0 bases and J lost 6; bases outside the gene matches: 2. The CDR3 DNA sequence: TGTGCCAGCAGCTTAGCGACAGGGGGCGCCGAGCAGTACTTC. Translating it yields CASSLATGGAEQYF.

This rearrangement joins TRBV6-4 to TRBJ2-2, with 11 bases matching TRBD1. V lost 10 bases to trimming and J lost 6 bases; unmatched junction nucleotides: 13. There are 16 residues in the CDR3. The germline V gene encodes CDR1 MRHNA and CDR2 SNTAGT. CDR3 bases: TGTGCCACCAAAATATTGGGACAGGGGGTTTCCGGGGAGCTGTTTTTT. It translates to CATKILGQGVSGELFF.

The chain is built from TRBV27 and TRBJ2-3; the match to TRBD2 covers 10 bases. The CDR3 runs 16 residues. V was clipped by 0 bases and J by 3 bases; unmatched bases: 3. In germline, CDR1 is MNHEY, CDR2 SMNVEV (reference sequence). In DNA, the CDR3 is TGTGCCAGCAGTTTATCTCTAGCGGGAGTGACAGATACGCAGTATTTT. Its protein is CASSLSLAGVTDTQYF.